Here is one TCR beta chain with its context. This specimen belongs to a study of blood T cell repertoires in COVID-19. TCRdb keeps only in-frame clones here, not all; method: immunoSEQ multiplex PCR. The table records tens of thousands of clones, approximately 86% of them present only once. Sequencing was done on a sample of peripheral blood. The source is a human donor in a cohort sampled during active COVID-19. The donor label of this sample is uncertain.

The CDR3 sequence is CASSSVPGGDTQYF. The DNA for the CDR3 is TGCGCCAGCAGTTCGGTCCCAGGGGGGGATACGCAGTATTTT. The chain employs TRBV5-1 and TRBJ2-3, with a possible D match to TRBD1 (7 bases). The CDR3 has 14 residues. Germline assignment: CDR1 SGHRS and CDR2 YFSETQ. Trimming removed 5 bases at V and 6 bases at J, with 16 bases between.